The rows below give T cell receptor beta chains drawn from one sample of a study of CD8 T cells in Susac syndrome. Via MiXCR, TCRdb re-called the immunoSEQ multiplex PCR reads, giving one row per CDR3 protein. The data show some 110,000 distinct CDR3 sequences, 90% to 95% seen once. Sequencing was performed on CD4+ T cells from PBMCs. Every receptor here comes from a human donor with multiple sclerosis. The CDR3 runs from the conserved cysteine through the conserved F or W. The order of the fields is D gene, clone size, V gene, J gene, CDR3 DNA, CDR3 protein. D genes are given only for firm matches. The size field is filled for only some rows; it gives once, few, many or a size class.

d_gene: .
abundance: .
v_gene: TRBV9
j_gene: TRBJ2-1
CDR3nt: TGTGCCAGCGGGCGGGTGGCCAATGAGCAGTTCTTC
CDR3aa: CASGRVANEQFF

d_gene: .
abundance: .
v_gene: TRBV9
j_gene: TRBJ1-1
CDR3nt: TGTGCCAGCAGCGCAGCGGGACACCGGTCGTCCAACACTGAAGCTTTCTTT
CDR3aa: CASSAAGHRSSNTEAFF

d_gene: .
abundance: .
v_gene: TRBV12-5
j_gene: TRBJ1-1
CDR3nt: TGTGCTAGTGGTTTGGTACCCGGGACTGAAGCTTTCTTT
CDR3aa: CASGLVPGTEAFF

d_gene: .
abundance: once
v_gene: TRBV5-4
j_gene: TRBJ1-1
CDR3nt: TGTGCCAGCCTGGGGGGTGAGAACACTGAAGCTTTCTTT
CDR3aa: CASLGGENTEAFF

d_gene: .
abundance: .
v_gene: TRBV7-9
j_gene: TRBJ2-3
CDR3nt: TGTGCCAGCAGCTTAGCTGGCACAGGGACCCCAGATACGCAGTATTTT
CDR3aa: CASSLAGTGTPDTQYF

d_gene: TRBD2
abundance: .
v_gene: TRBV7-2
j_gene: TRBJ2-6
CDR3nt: TGTGCCAGCAGCTCAAACGGGGGGTCGGCTGGGGCCAACGTCCTGACTTTC
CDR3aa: CASSSNGGSAGANVLTF

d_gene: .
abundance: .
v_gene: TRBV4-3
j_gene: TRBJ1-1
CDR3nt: TGCGCCAGCAGCCAAGATGCGGGGCTGAGGACTGAAGCTTTCTTT
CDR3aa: CASSQDAGLRTEAFF

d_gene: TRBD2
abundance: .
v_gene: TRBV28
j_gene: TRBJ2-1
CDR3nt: TGTGCCAGCAGGCCCTCGGGACTAGCGGGGATCAATGAGCAGTTCTTC
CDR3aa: CASRPSGLAGINEQFF

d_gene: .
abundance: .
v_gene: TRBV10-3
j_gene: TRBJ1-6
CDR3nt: TGTGCCATCAGTGAGTCTCGGTACGACGGGATTTCCCCGAGAGGTTCACCCCTCCACTTT
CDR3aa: CAISESRYDGISPRGSPLHF

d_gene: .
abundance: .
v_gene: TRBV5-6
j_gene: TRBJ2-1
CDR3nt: TGTGCCAGCAGCTTGGAGGTGAGTGGGGCTGGATCCTACAATGAGCAGTTCTTC
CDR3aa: CASSLEVSGAGSYNEQFF

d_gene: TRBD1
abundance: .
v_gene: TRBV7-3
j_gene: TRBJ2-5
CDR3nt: TGTGCCAGCAGCCAAAACTCAGGGGGCCCCCAAGAGACCCAGTACTTC
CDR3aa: CASSQNSGGPQETQYF

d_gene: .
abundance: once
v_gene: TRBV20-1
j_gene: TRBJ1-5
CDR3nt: TGCAGTGCTAGTGGGCCGAATCAGCCCCAGCATTTT
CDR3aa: CSASGPNQPQHF

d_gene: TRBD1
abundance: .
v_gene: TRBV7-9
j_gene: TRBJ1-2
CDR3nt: TGTGCCAGCAGCTTAGCCGGGACAGGGTACTATGGCTACACCTTC
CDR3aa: CASSLAGTGYYGYTF

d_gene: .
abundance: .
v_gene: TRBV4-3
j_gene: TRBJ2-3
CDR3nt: TGCGCCAGCAGCCACGGGGCGGGTACGCAGTATTTT
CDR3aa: CASSHGAGTQYF

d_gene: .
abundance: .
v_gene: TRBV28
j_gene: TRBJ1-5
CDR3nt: TGTGCCAGCAGTTTTAAGGGTCAGCCCCAGCATTTT
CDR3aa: CASSFKGQPQHF

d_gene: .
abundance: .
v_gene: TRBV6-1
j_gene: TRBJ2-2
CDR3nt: TGTGCCAGCAGTCCCCCGACAGGGAGGGAGAACACCGGGGAGCTGTTTTTT
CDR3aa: CASSPPTGRENTGELFF